The rows below give T cell receptor beta chains drawn from one sample of a study of cytomegalovirus exposure and HLA in healthy donors. TCRdb's table, derived via immunoSEQ multiplex PCR, lists solely in-frame clones and lacks some. Of about 100,000 clones listed, approximately 74% were seen once; the top ten hold approximately 2.1%. Specimen: PBMCs. Every receptor here comes from a middle-aged woman in good health and CMV-seronegative. The CDR3 runs from the conserved cysteine through the conserved F or W. A D gene is named only where the DNA matches it firmly. Size is omitted from some rows. Given values are once, few, many or a class for expanded clones.

V,J,size,D,CDR3,DNA
TRBV27,TRBJ2-1,.,TRBD2,CASSPGGERQQFF,TGTGCCAGCTCTCCCGGGGGGGAGCGTCAGCAGTTCTTC
TRBV27,TRBJ2-7,.,.,CASSGGDSVEQYF,TGTGCCAGCTCCGGGGGAGATTCGGTCGAGCAGTACTTC
TRBV7-9,TRBJ2-3,.,.,CASSPTPVYSTDTQYF,TGTGCCAGCAGCCCTACCCCCGTGTATAGCACAGATACGCAGTATTTT
TRBV30,TRBJ2-7,few,.,CAWSIQGTYEQYF,TGTGCCTGGAGTATTCAGGGGACCTACGAGCAGTACTTC
TRBV28,TRBJ1-1,.,.,CASSWDKMNTEAFF,TGTGCCAGCAGCTGGGACAAGATGAACACTGAAGCTTTCTTT
TRBV28,TRBJ2-7,.,.,CASSLKAGLWEQYF,TGTGCCAGCAGTTTGAAGGCAGGGTTGTGGGAGCAGTACTTC
TRBV7-2,TRBJ2-7,.,TRBD2,CASRTGGRYEQYF,TGTGCCAGCAGAACGGGGGGGCGCTACGAGCAGTACTTC
TRBV7-9,TRBJ2-1,.,.,CSSSLAGGEQFF,TGTTCCAGCAGCTTAGCAGGAGGGGAGCAGTTCTTC
TRBV5-1,TRBJ2-1,.,.,CASRQPGNSANEQFF,TGCGCCAGCAGACAACCGGGAAACTCCGCAAATGAGCAGTTCTTC
TRBV27,TRBJ1-2,.,.,CASSFWGGYGYTF,TGTGCCAGCAGTTTTTGGGGCGGCTATGGCTACACCTTC
TRBV30,TRBJ1-2,.,TRBD1,CAWSGTGNGYTF,TGTGCCTGGAGTGGGACAGGGAATGGCTACACCTTC
TRBV23-1,TRBJ2-7,once,TRBD2,CASSQFLAGGPEPGAYEQYF,TGCGCCAGCAGTCAATTTCTAGCGGGAGGGCCAGAGCCGGGGGCCTACGAGCAGTACTTC
TRBV4-2,TRBJ1-4,.,.,CASSQDVLEKLFF,TGTGCCAGCAGCCAAGATGTACTGGAAAAACTGTTTTTT
TRBV9,TRBJ2-1,.,TRBD2,CASSPSGGGRNEQFF,TGTGCCAGCAGCCCAAGCGGGGGGGGACGCAATGAGCAGTTCTTC
TRBV30,TRBJ2-7,few,TRBD2,CAWREKRLALYEQYF,TGTGCCTGGAGAGAAAAAAGACTAGCCCTCTACGAGCAGTACTTC
TRBV15,TRBJ2-3,.,.,CATSSRGAGTDTQYF,TGTGCCACCAGCAGCAGGGGAGCCGGCACAGATACGCAGTATTTT
TRBV6-6,TRBJ2-5,.,.,CASSPLEETQYF,TGTGCCAGCAGCCCACTTGAAGAGACCCAGTACTTC
TRBV7-6,TRBJ1-1,.,.,CASSLAGSTVEAFF,TGTGCCAGCAGCTTAGCGGGGTCGACAGTCGAAGCTTTCTTT
TRBV7-9,TRBJ1-4,few,.,CASDFAGEKLFF,TGTGCCAGCGATTTTGCGGGAGAAAAACTGTTTTTT
TRBV7-9,TRBJ2-3,.,TRBD2,CASSPGAGEGTDTQYF,TGTGCCAGCAGCCCCGGAGCGGGGGAGGGCACAGATACGCAGTATTTT
TRBV5-4,TRBJ2-1,.,TRBD2,CASSLGKGGVNNEQFF,TGTGCCAGCAGCTTGGGTAAGGGAGGGGTAAACAATGAGCAGTTCTTC
TRBV19,TRBJ1-1,.,.,CASSIGDKPEAFF,TGTGCCAGTAGTATTGGGGACAAGCCTGAAGCTTTCTTT
TRBV7-2,TRBJ1-2,few,.,CASSLEQNYGYTF,TGTGCCAGCAGCTTAGAACAGAACTATGGCTACACCTTC
TRBV11-2,TRBJ2-7,.,TRBD1,CASSLDQGAYEQYF,TGTGCCAGCAGCTTAGACCAGGGGGCTTACGAGCAGTACTTC
TRBV11-2,TRBJ2-7,.,TRBD1,CASSLRQGAYEQYF,TGTGCCAGCAGCTTACGGCAGGGGGCTTACGAGCAGTACTTC
TRBV7-2,TRBJ1-5,.,.,CASSLSRDANQPQHF,TGTGCCAGCAGCTTATCCAGGGATGCTAATCAGCCCCAGCATTTT
TRBV9,TRBJ2-7,.,TRBD2,CASSVLAGGYEQYF,TGTGCCAGCAGCGTACTAGCGGGAGGATACGAGCAGTACTTC
TRBV4-2,TRBJ2-5,few,.,CASSQEGRGAGWETQYF,TGTGCCAGCAGCCAAGAGGGGAGGGGGGCTGGGTGGGAGACCCAGTACTTC
TRBV9,TRBJ2-7,.,TRBD2,CASSVGGRDHEQYF,TGTGCCAGCAGCGTAGGGGGGAGGGACCACGAGCAGTACTTC
TRBV6-5,TRBJ1-1,few,TRBD1,CASKPGQGNTEAFF,TGTGCCAGCAAGCCGGGACAGGGGAACACTGAAGCTTTCTTT
TRBV5-6,TRBJ1-5,.,TRBD1,CASSSTFSRQGGDQPQHF,TGTGCCAGCAGCTCCACCTTTTCTAGACAGGGCGGGGATCAGCCCCAGCATTTT
TRBV11-2,TRBJ2-3,.,.,CASSLTGTDTQYF,TGTGCCAGCAGCTTGACAGGCACAGATACGCAGTATTTT
TRBV4-3,TRBJ2-1,few,TRBD2,CASSESLAGVNEQFF,TGCGCCAGCAGTGAATCGCTAGCGGGGGTCAATGAGCAGTTCTTC
TRBV7-2,TRBJ2-7,.,.,CASSSSRGVWEQYF,TGTGCCAGCAGCTCCTCTCGCGGGGTTTGGGAGCAGTACTTC
TRBV2,TRBJ2-3,.,.,CASSATRVYTDTQYF,TGTGCCAGCAGTGCAACCCGGGTCTACACAGATACGCAGTATTTT
TRBV5-4,TRBJ1-1,many,.,CASSSTGENTEAFF,TGTGCCAGCAGCTCGACAGGAGAGAACACTGAAGCTTTCTTT
TRBV7-3,TRBJ2-2,once,.,CASSTGQNIGELFF,TGTGCCAGCAGCACGGGACAAAACATCGGGGAGCTGTTTTTT
TRBV19,TRBJ2-7,.,.,CASSIDTSYEQYF,TGTGCCAGTAGTATTGACACCTCCTACGAGCAGTACTTC
TRBV2,TRBJ2-3,few,TRBD1,CASRNMGQGIRDTQYF,TGTGCCAGCAGAAACATGGGACAGGGAATAAGAGATACGCAGTATTTT
TRBV10-3,TRBJ1-3,.,TRBD1,CATQKQGAGSTIYF,TGTGCCACCCAAAAACAGGGGGCGGGAAGTACCATATATTTT
TRBV7-8,TRBJ2-3,.,.,CASSLARRTDTQYF,TGTGCCAGCAGCTTAGCCCGTCGCACAGATACGCAGTATTTT
TRBV27,TRBJ1-4,.,.,CACSPRGNEKLFF,TGTGCCTGCAGTCCCCGGGGGAATGAAAAACTGTTTTTT
TRBV25-1,TRBJ2-7,.,TRBD2,CASSPGSGGTYEQYF,TGTGCCAGCAGCCCTGGGAGCGGGGGGACCTACGAGCAGTACTTC
TRBV28,TRBJ1-1,.,.,CASSFPWGRAKNTEAFF,TGTGCCAGCAGTTTTCCTTGGGGGCGGGCAAAAAACACTGAAGCTTTCTTT
TRBV10-1,TRBJ2-3,.,TRBD2,CASSDHSGSGTDTQYF,TGCGCCAGCAGTGACCATAGCGGGAGTGGCACAGATACGCAGTATTTT
TRBV7-9,TRBJ1-4,.,.,CASSLGQGHNEKLFF,TGTGCCAGCAGCTTAGGCCAGGGACATAATGAAAAACTGTTTTTT
TRBV7-2,TRBJ2-7,.,.,CASSLALTPYEQHF,TGTGCCAGCAGCTTAGCACTAACACCTTACGAGCAGCACTTC
TRBV19,TRBJ2-1,.,.,CAGGDGNNEQFF,TGTGCCGGAGGGGACGGAAACAATGAGCAGTTCTTC